Listed here are 28 T cell receptor beta chains from one sample, sequenced in a study of OX40 agonist ivuxolimab in advanced cancers. TCRdb's copy holds only in-frame clones and misses some; the assay was immunoSEQ multiplex PCR. The repertoire consists of tens of thousands of clones, with over 80% occurring once and the leading ten covering roughly three fifths. This specimen consisted of CD4+ or CD8+ T cells sorted from blood, obtained in a trial of the OX40 agonist ivuxolimab. These receptors originate from an adult with an advanced solid tumor such as melanoma, head and neck, liver or kidney cancer.

The V call is TRBV13, the J call TRBJ2-2; 11 nucleotides agree with TRBD1. The germline V gene has CDR1 PRHDT and CDR2 FYEKMQ (reference sequence). The CDR3 runs to 16 residues. V lost 5 bases and J lost 6; bases outside the gene matches: 8. CDR3 amino acids: CASSNSDRGLAGELFF. The CDR3 region has the DNA TGTGCCAGCAGCAACTCGGACAGGGGGCTCGCCGGGGAGCTGTTTTTT.

V usage is TRBV10-2 and J usage is TRBJ2-3; 12 positions agree with TRBD2. CDR3 length equals 16 residues. With 5 bases clipped from V and 0 bases from J, the junction kept 3 bases outside the gene matches. Germline V gene lookup returns CDR1 WSHSY and CDR2 SAAADI. CDR3 DNA sequence: TGCGCCAGCAGTTCCGGACTAGCGGGGAGCACAGATACGCAGTATTTT. Protein: CASSSGLAGSTDTQYF.

The CDR3 protein is CACSAGYTGELFF. In nucleotides, the CDR3 is TGTGCCTGCTCCGCCGGATACACCGGGGAGCTGTTTTTT. V and J are TRBV30 and TRBJ2-2; D is unclear. The CDR3 sequence is 13 residues long. Per germline, CDR1 GTSNPN and CDR2 SVGIG (reference sequence). The germline V and J ends were trimmed by 6 bases and 3 bases, with 11 bases remaining between them. The full variable domain, its missing parts supplied by reference TRBV30 and TRBJ2-2, is SQTIHQWPATLVQPVGSPLSLECTVEGTSNPNLYWYRQAAGRGLQLLFYSVGIGQISSEVPQNLSASRPQDRQFILSSKKLLLSDSGFYLCACSAGYTGELFFGEGSRLTVL.

The chain carries TRBV4-2 and TRBJ2-1; 10 bases align to TRBD2. Germline-derived CDR1 and CDR2 are LGHNA and YNFKEQ. This CDR3 region has 18 residues. V was clipped by 0 bases and J by 1 base; unmatched bases: 6. The CDR3 reads CASSQEPGLALSYNEQFF. Written as DNA, the CDR3 is TGTGCCAGCAGCCAAGAACCGGGACTAGCGTTATCCTACAATGAGCAGTTCTTC.

The CDR3 region is CASSLVGELTYGYTF. CDR3 nucleotides: TGTGCCAGCAGCTTAGTAGGGGAGTTAACCTATGGCTACACCTTC. The chain combines TRBV7-9 with TRBJ1-2; perhaps TRBD1 as D (5 bases). CDR1 and CDR2 from the germline V gene are SEHNR and FQNEAQ (reference sequence). The V end lost 1 base, the J end lost 4 bases, and 13 bases lay between the germline ends. There are 15 residues in the CDR3.

A note on this clone: Other DNA sequences within the sample encode an identical CDR3. The chain employs TRBV5-6 and TRBJ2-2, with TRBD1 matching over 11 bases. CDR1 is SGHDT and CDR2 is YYEEEE in the germline V gene. V shed 4 bases and J 5 bases; nucleotides not matched to a gene: 4. The CDR3 is 15 amino acids. As DNA, the CDR3 is TGTGCCAGCAGCCTGGGACAGGGGGATACCGGGGAGCTGTTTTTT. It yields the protein CASSLGQGDTGELFF. The complete variable domain, with remaining parts taken from reference TRBV5-6 and TRBJ2-2, reads DAGVTQSPTHLIKTRGQQVTLRCSPKSGHDTVSWYQQALGQGPQFIFQYYEEEERQRGNFPDRFSGHQFPNYSSELNVNALLLGDSALYLCASSLGQGDTGELFFGEGSRLTVL.

The chain carries TRBV11-2 and TRBJ2-3; possibly TRBD2 for D (7 bases). CDR1 is SGHAT, CDR2 FQNNGV, per germline. This CDR3 region has 15 residues. Between the trimmed V and J ends, which lost 1 base and 4 bases, there was a span of 12 bases. CDR3 amino acids: CASSLVGGAPDTQYF. The CDR3 bases are TGTGCCAGCAGCTTAGTGGGGGGGGCACCAGATACGCAGTATTTT.

V gene TRBV10-3 combines with J gene TRBJ2-7; 10 bases line up with TRBD2. V shed 4 bases, J shed 2 bases, and the junction held 5 bases outside the gene matches. The CDR3 has 15 residues. CDR1 is ENHRY and CDR2 is SYGVKD in the germline V gene. The CDR3 coding sequence is TGTGCCATCAGTGCCCTCGGACTAGCGGCCTACGAGCAGTACTTC. Translation: CAISALGLAAYEQYF.

V usage is TRBV11-2 and J usage is TRBJ2-7; D is uncertain. The germline CDR1 and CDR2 sequences are SGHAT and FQNNGV. V lost 0 bases and J lost 4, with 10 bases in between. This CDR3 is 14 amino acids long. The CDR3 sequence is CASSLEFVRYEQYF. DNA for the CDR3: TGTGCCAGCAGCTTAGAATTCGTTAGGTACGAGCAGTACTTC.

The V gene is TRBV28, the J gene TRBJ2-3, with 12 bases fitting TRBD1. This CDR3 spans 19 amino acids. V lost 1 base, J lost 4 bases, and 12 bases stayed unmatched. Germline CDR1 reads MDHEN; CDR2 reads SYDVKM. The CDR3 DNA is TGTGCCAGCAGTTTATCATCGAATCCTAGGGACAGGGGGCCAGATACGCAGTATTTT. Translating it yields CASSLSSNPRDRGPDTQYF. Full variable domain (outside the CDR3, taken from reference TRBV28 and TRBJ2-3): DVKVTQSSRYLVKRTGEKVFLECVQDMDHENMFWYRQDPGLGLRLIYFSYDVKMKEKGDIPEGYSVSREKKERFSLILESASTNQTSMYLCASSLSSNPRDRGPDTQYFGPGTRLTVL.

V gene TRBV14 combines with J gene TRBJ2-5, with D unresolved. This CDR3 is 16 amino acids long. Germline values: CDR1 SGHDN, CDR2 FVKESK. V lost 5 bases to trimming and J lost 7 bases, with 23 bases between them. CDR3 protein: CASSTRNDLYGVTQYF. The CDR3 DNA reads as TGTGCCAGCAGCACCCGAAACGACCTCTATGGGGTGACCCAGTACTTC.

The V and J genes are TRBV28 and TRBJ1-4; possible D gene TRBD1, 5 bases. The CDR3 totals 16 residues. Germline V CDR1 and CDR2: MDHEN, SYDVKM. Trimming stripped 4 bases from V and 8 bases from J, with 20 bases between. CDR3 sequence reads: CASSSPLGRDEEKLFF. CDR3 DNA sequence: TGTGCCAGCAGTTCACCCCTGGGTAGGGACGAGGAAAAACTGTTTTTT.

The chain uses TRBV19 and TRBJ1-1, with D hard to call. The CDR3 length is 13 residues. Trimming cost V 4 bases and J 0 bases, with 6 bases left between them. Germline V gene sequence: CDR1 LNHDA, CDR2 SQIVND (reference sequence). Written as DNA, the CDR3 is TGTGCCAGTAGTACGGTCATGAACACTGAAGCTTTCTTT. It yields the protein CASSTVMNTEAFF. Full variable domain (rest looked up from reference TRBV19 and TRBJ1-1): DGGITQSPKYLFRKEGQNVTLSCEQNLNHDAMYWYRQDPGQGLRLIYYSQIVNDFQKGDIAEGYSVSREKKESFPLTVTSAQKNPTAFYLCASSTVMNTEAFFGQGTRLTVV.

The chain carries TRBV6-5 and TRBJ2-3; maybe TRBD2 (7 bases). V was clipped by 3 bases and J by 6 bases, with 16 bases between them. The germline V gene has CDR1 MNHEY and CDR2 SVGAGI. The CDR3 sequence is 15 residues long. DNA for the CDR3: TGTGCCAGCAGTTATTTGGGGGGGCCAGGGGATACGCAGTATTTT. Its translation is CASSYLGGPGDTQYF.

CDR3: CASSLLGRQGSYEQYF. The CDR3 bases are TGTGCCAGCAGCTTATTAGGTCGGCAGGGGTCCTACGAGCAGTACTTC. The chain recombines TRBV7-9 with TRBJ2-7; a possible D gene is TRBD1 (6 bases). V was trimmed by 2 bases and J by 1 base, leaving 15 bases between them. The CDR3 runs to 16 residues. From germline, CDR1 is SEHNR and CDR2 FQNEAQ (reference sequence).

The chain links TRBV4-1 to TRBJ2-3; no clear D gene. This CDR3 spans 12 amino acids. V gave up 0 bases and J gave up 7 bases, with 5 bases separating them. The germline V gene encodes CDR1 MGHRA and CDR2 YSYEKL. CDR3 in DNA: TGCGCCAGCAGCCAAGACGCTAATACGCAGTATTTT. This sequence encodes CASSQDANTQYF.

The gene calls are TRBV6-1 and TRBJ2-1; D is unclear. This CDR3 contains 13 residues. In germline, CDR1 is MNHNS, CDR2 SASEGT. V was clipped by 4 bases and J by 3 bases, with 7 bases between them. The CDR3 is CASSAWRYNEQFF. The CDR3 DNA is TGTGCCAGCAGTGCTTGGCGCTACAATGAGCAGTTCTTC.

DNA for the CDR3: TGTGCCAGCAGCTTAGAGGGAGAGACCCAGTACTTC. It specifies CASSLEGETQYF. The genes are TRBV11-2 and TRBJ2-5; unclear D gene. The CDR3 covers 12 residues. Trimming took 0 bases from V and 4 from J, leaving 3 bases between them. The V gene's germline CDR1 is SGHAT and CDR2 FQNNGV. The full variable domain, completed using reference TRBV11-2 and TRBJ2-5, is EAGVAQSPRYKIIEKRQSVAFWCNPISGHATLYWYQQILGQGPKLLIQFQNNGVVDDSQLPKDRFSAERLKGVDSTLKIQPAKLEDSAVYLCASSLEGETQYFGPGTRLLVL.

The chain employs TRBV4-1 and TRBJ1-1; TRBD1 aligns across 10 bases. Germline CDR1 is MGHRA and CDR2 is YSYEKL. This CDR3 region has 18 residues. V lost 4 bases, J lost 3 bases, and 14 bases stayed unmatched. CDR3 region: CASSRVPGQGQGDTEAFF. CDR3 bases: TGCGCCAGCAGCCGTGTACCGGGACAGGGGCAGGGGGACACTGAAGCTTTCTTT.

The rearrangement links TRBV7-2 to TRBJ2-7; 7 nucleotides align to TRBD1. Trimming took 5 bases from V and 6 from J; bases not matched to a gene: 4. The CDR3 has 12 residues. Germline V gene lookup returns CDR1 SGHTA and CDR2 FQGNSA. Here the CDR3 DNA reads TGTGCCAGCAGCACACAGGGGTCCGAGCAGTACTTC. Amino acids: CASSTQGSEQYF. The variable domain in full, completed from reference TRBV7-2 and TRBJ2-7, reads GAGVSQSPSNKVTEKGKDVELRCDPISGHTALYWYRQSLGQGLEFLIYFQGNSAPDKSGLPSDRFSAERTGGSVSTLTIQRTQQEDSAVYLCASSTQGSEQYFGPGTRLTVT.

The chain has TRBV11-2 and TRBJ1-5, with D hard to call. This CDR3 contains 14 residues. Trimming stripped 1 base from V and 0 bases from J, with 4 bases between. Per germline, CDR1 SGHAT and CDR2 FQNNGV. The CDR3 sequence is CASSLGNSNQPQHF. The CDR3 coding sequence is TGTGCCAGCAGCTTAGGAAATAGCAATCAGCCCCAGCATTTT.

This clone occurred a few times. The J gene is TRBJ2-1, the V gene TRBV2; D not resolved. The CDR3 is 14 amino acids. V dropped 9 bases and J dropped 5 bases, with 17 bases sitting between them. CDR1 and CDR2 from the germline V gene are SNHLY and FYNNEI. CDR3 sequence (DNA): TGTGCCAGACAAGGTGCAGACGCAAACAATGAGCAGTTCTTC. The encoded protein is CARQGADANNEQFF.

This rearrangement joins TRBV7-8 to TRBJ2-3, with 14 positions matching TRBD2. Germline V gives CDR1 SGHVS, CDR2 FQNEAQ. This CDR3 spans 16 amino acids. After removal of 6 bases from V and 1 base from J, the junction contained 3 bases not matched to a gene. Written as DNA, the CDR3 is TGTGCCAGCAGGCAGGGACTAGCGGGGGGCACAGATACGCAGTATTTT. Amino acid sequence: CASRQGLAGGTDTQYF.

The chain employs TRBV10-1 and TRBJ2-1; D unresolved. Trimming took off 2 bases at V and 4 bases at J, with 9 bases between the two ends. The CDR3 contains 14 residues. Germline V gene data show CDR1 as WNHNN and CDR2 as SYGVQD (reference sequence). The CDR3 protein is CASSETRGYNEQFF. The DNA of the CDR3 is TGCGCCAGCAGTGAGACAAGAGGATACAATGAGCAGTTCTTC.

The genes are TRBV6-5 and TRBJ1-5; D gene unclear. The CDR3 is 13 amino acids. Germline CDR1 and CDR2: MNHEY and SVGAGI. V lost 2 bases, J lost 6 bases, and 8 bases lay in between. This CDR3 is CASSYREGQPQHF. CDR3 DNA: TGTGCCAGCAGTTACAGGGAAGGTCAGCCCCAGCATTTT.

The sample holds one count of this clone. The rearrangement links TRBV27 to TRBJ1-2, with TRBD1 matching 7 bases. J lost 4 bases, V lost 8 bases, and 10 bases had no gene match. This CDR3 is 14 amino acids long. CDR1 and CDR2 (germline): MNHEY, SMNVEV (reference sequence). CDR3 in amino acids: CASGDSGGAYGYTF. In DNA form, the CDR3 reads TGTGCCAGCGGCGATTCAGGGGGAGCCTATGGCTACACCTTC.

The CDR3 reads CASRELVSSYNEQFF. The CDR3, as DNA: TGTGCCAGCAGGGAACTAGTTTCATCCTACAATGAGCAGTTCTTC. This chain uses TRBV2 with TRBJ2-1, with a possible D match to TRBD2 (5 bases). The ends were cut back, 6 bases at V and 1 base at J, with 13 bases in the middle. CDR1 and CDR2 from the germline V gene are SNHLY and FYNNEI. This CDR3 region has 15 residues.

The chain carries TRBV6-1 and TRBJ2-1, with 8 bases fitting TRBD1. This CDR3 region has 13 residues. Germline lookup yields CDR1 MNHNS and CDR2 SASEGT. J was trimmed by 7 bases and V by 9 bases; bases with no gene match: 8. The DNA of the CDR3 is TGTGCCAGTTCCGGGCAGGGGGCAAATGAGCAGTTCTTC. It is translated as CASSGQGANEQFF.